This TCR beta chain was captured in a study of T cells after yellow fever vaccination. General study findings and limits: Weaker, the secondary response had a peak occurring faster, on day 5 versus 15.

Each CDR3 protein is one row after TCRdb ran MiXCR on the 5' RACE reads. The sample shows hundreds of thousands of distinct CDR3 sequences, roughly a sixth of them seen only once. This clonotype was found once. Its target is not known. V dropped 4 bases and J dropped 0 bases, with 9 bases sitting between them. The CDR3 contains 15 residues. CDR1 is SGHTA, CDR2 FQGNSA, per germline. Sequencing used PBMCs, obtained 5 to 6 days after the first yellow fever vaccination. This clonotype was obtained from a young man who received the YFV17D yellow fever vaccine. V is TRBV7-2 and J is TRBJ2-2; the D is unclear. The CDR3 protein is CASSSRQANTGELFF. The CDR3 DNA follows: TGTGCCAGCAGCTCGCGACAAGCGAACACCGGGGAGCTGTTTTTT.